This TCR beta chain was profiled in a study of shared clonotypes between healthy human individuals. Only in-frame clones appear in the TCRdb table, and some are missing; sequencing was by immunoSEQ multiplex PCR. The table records about 510,000 clones, about 80% of them present only once. Worth noting for this clone: No antigen is known for it.

Donors comprised only Caucasian adults living in Nashville, Tennessee. This CDR3 has 12 residues. Trimming left V 5 bases short and J 5 bases short, with 9 bases between. The germline V gene encodes CDR1 SEHNR and CDR2 FQNEAQ (reference sequence). Overall study results and limits: Deeper or shallower sequencing was expected to change how clonotypes are shared among donors.

The rearrangement uses TRBV7-9 and TRBJ2-5; D is uncertain. The sequence derives from a woman aged 35 to 49 in good health. Some clones in this sample may be carry-over from other donors' samples. What was sequenced was PBMCs. CDR3 DNA sequence: TGTGCCAGCAGCCCTCATGGGGAGACCCAGTACTTC. Its translation: CASSPHGETQYF.